The 8 T cell receptor beta chains presented below share a single source sample, sequenced in a study of T cell repertoires in cytomegalovirus infection. TCRdb reprocessed the reads with MiXCR, giving one entry per CDR3 protein. The table records under 200,000 distinct CDR3 sequences, roughly 9.8% of them present only once. Sequenced: PBMCs. The receptor set was obtained from a human donor in good health (CMV status not recorded). Some clones in this sample may be carry-over from other donors' samples.

The chain joins TRBV5-6 to TRBJ1-5; the D gene is possibly TRBD1 (5 bases). V lost 2 bases and J 4 bases, leaving 22 bases between the germline ends. The CDR3 has 18 amino acids. Germline values: CDR1 SGHDT, CDR2 YYEEEE. The CDR3 nucleotides read TGTGCCAGCAGCTTTGGGCCCCAGAAACTAGACAGAAATCAGCCCCAGCATTTT. It yields the protein CASSFGPQKLDRNQPQHF.

This rearrangement joins TRBV14 to TRBJ1-1; D gene unclear. The germline V gene has CDR1 SGHDN and CDR2 FVKESK. V lost 4 bases and J lost 1, with 10 bases in between. The CDR3 covers 14 residues. CDR3 in amino acids: CASSRNLANTEAFF. In nucleotides, the CDR3 is TGTGCCAGCAGCCGCAACCTGGCGAACACTGAAGCTTTCTTT. The whole variable domain, remainder taken from reference TRBV14 and TRBJ1-1, is EAGVTQFPSHSVIEKGQTVTLRCDPISGHDNLYWYRRVMGKEIKFLLHFVKESKQDESGMPNNRFLAERTGGTYSTLKVQPAELEDSGVYFCASSRNLANTEAFFGQGTRLTVV.

In nucleotides, the CDR3 is TGTGCCAGCAGTTATGGTGGGACAGGACCTGAAGCTTTCTTT. Translated, it gives CASSYGGTGPEAFF. The chain employs TRBV6-6 and TRBJ1-1; 8 positions agree with TRBD1. The CDR3 is 14 amino acids. The J segment lost 6 bases and the V segment lost 3 bases, leaving 6 bases of the junction unmatched. Looked up from germline, CDR1 is MNHNY and CDR2 is SVGAGI (reference sequence).

At least ten counts were recorded for this clonotype. In DNA, the CDR3 is TGTGCCAGCAGTCAGGACCACTACGAGCAGTACTTC. Translation gives CASSQDHYEQYF. The chain couples TRBV7-9 to TRBJ2-7; D gene unclear. The V end lost 6 bases, the J end lost 3 bases, and 9 bases lay between the germline ends. The V gene's germline CDR1 is SEHNR and CDR2 FQNEAQ (reference sequence). The CDR3 sequence is 12 residues long.

This clonotype was detected only a few times. The V gene is TRBV19, the J gene TRBJ1-1; D possibly corresponds to TRBD1 (6 bases). The CDR3 extends over 17 amino acids. The germline CDR1 and CDR2 sequences are LNHDA and SQIVND (reference sequence). Trimming left V 4 bases short and J 0 bases short, with 18 bases between. In DNA form, the CDR3 reads TGTGCCAGTAGTACGAAAAGGGGGGCGCGGATGAACACTGAAGCTTTCTTT. It is translated as CASSTKRGARMNTEAFF.

This clonotype has more than one count but fewer than ten. This chain uses TRBV7-2 with TRBJ2-5; 7 nucleotides align to TRBD2. Per germline, CDR1 SGHTA and CDR2 FQGNSA. The CDR3 extends over 12 amino acids. V lost 3 bases, J lost 5 bases, and 0 bases stayed unmatched. The CDR3 DNA reads as TGTGCCAGCAGCTTGCGGGAGGAGACCCAGTACTTC. It yields the protein CASSLREETQYF.

This clonotype was counted many times. This chain connects TRBV7-2 to TRBJ1-2, with 7 bases identical to TRBD1. The germline gives CDR1 SGHTA, CDR2 FQGNSA. The CDR3 is 14 residues long. V shed 1 base, J shed 6 bases, and the junction held 5 bases outside the gene matches. The CDR3 DNA sequence: TGTGCCAGCAGCTTAGTAGCGACAGGGAATGGCTACACCTTC. Translating it yields CASSLVATGNGYTF. The full variable domain, its missing parts supplied by reference TRBV7-2 and TRBJ1-2, is GAGVSQSPSNKVTEKGKDVELRCDPISGHTALYWYRQSLGQGLEFLIYFQGNSAPDKSGLPSDRFSAERTGGSVSTLTIQRTQQEDSAVYLCASSLVATGNGYTFGSGTRLTVV.

This clonotype was picked up many times. The chain carries TRBV7-8 and TRBJ1-1, with D possibly matching TRBD1 (6 bases). V was pared by 5 bases and J by 5 bases, with 12 bases between. CDR3 size: 13 residues. The germline V gene encodes CDR1 SGHVS and CDR2 FQNEAQ. The CDR3 region is CASSQSGVTEAFF. CDR3 nucleotides: TGTGCCAGCAGCCAGTCAGGGGTAACTGAAGCTTTCTTT.